These 27 T cell receptor beta chains were sequenced from one sample in a study of shared clonotypes between healthy human individuals. Data came from immunoSEQ multiplex PCR; TCRdb stores just in-frame clones and leaves some out. The sample records around 1.1 million clones, around 82% being singletons. Material for sequencing was memory CD4+ T cells from PBMCs. The sample's subset: CD45RA-negative fraction. The receptor source for this set is a man in his late teens or twenties in good health. Some clones in this sample may be carry-over from other donors' samples.

The chain uses TRBV4-2 and TRBJ2-7; D ambiguous. Germline V lookup: CDR1 LGHNA, CDR2 YNFKEQ. V was trimmed by 2 bases and J by 6 bases, leaving 5 bases between them. This CDR3 region has 11 residues. The CDR3 coding sequence is TGTGCCAGCAGCCAAAGGAGCGAGCAGTACTTC. It codes for CASSQRSEQYF.

V and J are TRBV2 and TRBJ2-7; TRBD1 agrees at 7 bases. This CDR3 contains 14 residues. In germline, CDR1 is SNHLY, CDR2 FYNNEI. The V segment lost 7 bases and the J segment 2 bases; nucleotides outside the gene matches: 8. The CDR3 reads CASKIDRVTYEQYF. The CDR3 coding sequence is TGTGCCAGCAAAATCGACAGGGTGACCTACGAGCAGTACTTC. Supplemented by reference TRBV2 and TRBJ2-7, the full variable domain reads EPEVTQTPSHQVTQMGQEVILRCVPISNHLYFYWYRQILGQKVEFLVSFYNNEISEKSEIFDDQFSVERPDGSNFTLKIRSTKLEDSAMYFCASKIDRVTYEQYFGPGTRLTVT.

The gene calls are TRBV7-2 and TRBJ2-3; D is undetermined. Per the germline V gene, CDR1 is SGHTA and CDR2 is FQGNSA. Trimming shortened V by 5 bases and J by 5 bases, and 8 bases separated the two germline ends. The CDR3 spans 12 residues. The CDR3 loop is CASSEQGDTQYF. DNA of the CDR3: TGTGCCAGCAGCGAACAAGGAGATACGCAGTATTTT.

The rearrangement links TRBV7-6 to TRBJ2-1; 11 bases match TRBD2. Looked up from germline, CDR1 is SGHVS and CDR2 is FNYEAQ. The CDR3 consists of 17 residues. Trimming removed 3 bases from V and 8 bases from J; junction bases left unmatched: 12. CDR3 sequence reads: CASSFPGLAALGDEQFF. CDR3 bases: TGTGCCAGCAGCTTCCCGGGACTAGCGGCACTAGGCGATGAGCAGTTCTTC.

This clone occurred a few times. V usage is TRBV7-2 and J usage is TRBJ2-7; D perhaps matches TRBD2 (6 bases). Trimming took off 3 bases at V and 3 bases at J, with 15 bases between the two ends. Looked up from germline, CDR1 is SGHTA and CDR2 is FQGNSA. This CDR3 spans 15 amino acids. CDR3 residues: CASSLRGASVYEQYF. In DNA form, the CDR3 reads TGTGCCAGCAGCTTGAGAGGGGCTAGCGTCTACGAGCAGTACTTC.

This clone was seen many times. The chain links TRBV6-6 to TRBJ2-7; TRBD1 matches at 9 bases. This CDR3 has 14 residues. V was pared by 2 bases and J by 4 bases, with 3 bases of the junction left unmatched. Germline V gives CDR1 MNHNY, CDR2 SVGAGI (reference sequence). The CDR3 region has the DNA TGTGCCAGCAGTTACGGGGACAGGGCTTACGAGCAGTACTTC. Translated: CASSYGDRAYEQYF.

The CDR3 nucleotides read TGTGCCTGGAGTATGGGGCTGGGGCAAACCTACGAGCAGTACTTC. Protein sequence: CAWSMGLGQTYEQYF. This rearrangement joins TRBV30 to TRBJ2-7; D is possibly TRBD1 (5 bases). Looked up from germline, CDR1 is GTSNPN and CDR2 is SVGIG (reference sequence). The CDR3 covers 15 residues. V lost 2 bases and J lost 2, with 16 bases in between.

The rearrangement uses TRBV11-2 and TRBJ2-7; 9 positions match TRBD1. The CDR3 runs to 14 residues. Germline lookup yields CDR1 SGHAT and CDR2 FQNNGV. V shed 2 bases and J 2 bases; nucleotides not matched to a gene: 1. In nucleotides, the CDR3 is TGTGCCAGCAGCTTACGGGACAGGGCCTACGAGCAGTACTTC. The encoded protein is CASSLRDRAYEQYF.

The chain is built from TRBV5-1 and TRBJ2-3; 9 bases match TRBD1. Germline assignment: CDR1 SGHRS and CDR2 YFSETQ. The CDR3 contains 16 residues. Trimming removed 0 bases from V and 2 bases from J; junction bases left unmatched: 4. CDR3 DNA: TGCGCCAGCAGCTTGGGGGGGACAGGGTCCACAGATACGCAGTATTTT. Translated: CASSLGGTGSTDTQYF.

The chain uses TRBV16 and TRBJ1-1; D remains ambiguous. CDR1 and CDR2 (germline): KGHSY, FQNENV. V was shortened by 2 bases and J by 2 bases, with 15 bases between the two germline ends. CDR3 length equals 16 residues. The CDR3 nucleotides read TGTGCCAGCAGCCAAATTCTTCCCTTTGGAAACACTGAAGCTTTCTTT. It yields the protein CASSQILPFGNTEAFF.

This sequence joins TRBV7-2 and TRBJ1-2, with TRBD1 as a possible D gene (6 bases). CDR3 size: 15 residues. The germline V gene encodes CDR1 SGHTA and CDR2 FQGNSA. Trimming took 0 bases from V and 4 from J, leaving 12 bases between them. The CDR3 protein is CASSLAGDTSYGYTF. The CDR3 nucleotides read TGTGCCAGCAGCTTAGCTGGGGACACCTCCTATGGCTACACCTTC.

This clone was detected once. The chain links TRBV5-4 to TRBJ2-2; TRBD2 matches 7 bases. Trimming removed 0 bases from V and 3 bases from J; junction bases left unmatched: 8. This CDR3 has 17 residues. The germline V gene has CDR1 SGHNT and CDR2 YYREEE (reference sequence). This CDR3 is CASSLAGRGGDTGELFF. The CDR3 DNA is TGTGCCAGCAGCTTGGCCGGGCGGGGAGGGGACACCGGGGAGCTGTTTTTT.

The rearrangement joins TRBV19 to TRBJ1-5, with unresolved D. The germline gives CDR1 LNHDA, CDR2 SQIVND (reference sequence). Trimming removed 7 bases from V and 0 bases from J, with 13 bases in between. The CDR3 sequence is 15 residues long. CDR3 region: CASTLGFTSNQPQHF. DNA of the CDR3: TGTGCCAGTACCCTGGGATTCACTAGCAATCAGCCCCAGCATTTT.

The chain carries TRBV18 and TRBJ1-1, with unresolved D. CDR3 size: 14 residues. Trimming removed 1 base at V and 1 base at J, with 7 bases between. In germline, CDR1 is KGHSH, CDR2 LQKENI. This CDR3 reads CASSPLLGNTEAFF. The CDR3 region has the DNA TGTGCCAGCTCACCACTTCTGGGGAACACTGAAGCTTTCTTT.

The chain uses TRBV7-9 and TRBJ2-2, with D unresolved. This CDR3 spans 15 amino acids. The V end lost 2 bases, the J end lost 1 base, and 8 bases lay between the germline ends. Germline-derived CDR1 and CDR2 are SEHNR and FQNEAQ (reference sequence). DNA for the CDR3: TGTGCCAGCAGCTTACTACACTTGAACACCGGGGAGCTGTTTTTT. Translated, it gives CASSLLHLNTGELFF.

The chain links TRBV7-3 to TRBJ2-7, with a tentative D call TRBD1 (6 bases). The V gene's germline CDR1 is SGHTA and CDR2 FQGTGA. Trimming removed 5 bases at V and 1 base at J, with 9 bases between. There are 13 residues in the CDR3. The CDR3 region has the DNA TGTGCCAGCAGCCAGGGGTGGTCCTACGAGCAGTACTTC. It translates to CASSQGWSYEQYF. Using reference TRBV7-3 and TRBJ2-7 for the parts outside the CDR3, the full variable domain is GAGVSQTPSNKVTEKGKYVELRCDPISGHTALYWYRQSLGQGPEFLIYFQGTGAADDSGLPNDRFFAVRPEGSVSTLKIQRTERGDSAVYLCASSQGWSYEQYFGPGTRLTVT.

The chain joins TRBV16 to TRBJ1-2, with D hard to call. This CDR3 contains 15 residues. The germline V gene has CDR1 KGHSY and CDR2 FQNENV. V gave up 2 bases and J gave up 1 base, with 11 bases separating them. As DNA, the CDR3 is TGTGCCAGCAGCCAAGACACACTAGATAACTATGGCTACACCTTC. Translation gives CASSQDTLDNYGYTF.

The chain is built from TRBV29-1 and TRBJ2-7; 8 bases match TRBD1. The CDR3 has 15 amino acids. The germline CDR1 and CDR2 sequences are SQVTM and ANQGSEA. Trimming removed 4 bases from V and 1 base from J; junction bases left unmatched: 9. This CDR3 is CSVVRGQGASYEQYF. CDR3 DNA sequence: TGCAGCGTTGTCCGAGGCCAGGGGGCGTCCTACGAGCAGTACTTC.

This clone was seen once. The CDR3 spells CASSSLGGSSYNEQFF. CDR3 DNA sequence: TGCGCCAGCAGCTCGCTTGGCGGGAGCTCCTACAATGAGCAGTTCTTC. The rearrangement uses TRBV5-1 and TRBJ2-1; 7 nucleotides line up with TRBD2. Germline CDR1 is SGHRS and CDR2 is YFSETQ. The J segment lost 0 bases and the V segment lost 3 bases, leaving 6 bases of the junction unmatched. This CDR3 is 16 amino acids long.

About this clone: Other DNA sequences from this sample encode an identical CDR3 as well. The rearrangement links TRBV5-1 to TRBJ1-1; the D is unclear. The V end was cut by 0 bases, the J end by 2 bases, with 5 bases between. The germline V gene encodes CDR1 SGHRS and CDR2 YFSETQ. This CDR3 is built from 13 residues. CDR3 sequence: CASSLEGNTEAFF. The CDR3 bases are TGCGCCAGCAGCTTGGAAGGAAACACTGAAGCTTTCTTT.

This clone was found a few times. This chain uses TRBV20-1 with TRBJ1-1; D gene unclear. This CDR3 contains 11 residues. Trimming removed 5 bases from V and 4 bases from J, with 8 bases in between. Germline V CDR1 and CDR2: DFQATT, SNEGSKA (reference sequence). The DNA for the CDR3 is TGCAGTGCTGGAAGTGGCACTGAAGCTTTCTTT. Translated, it gives CSAGSGTEAFF.

This chain links TRBV6-7 with TRBJ1-5; TRBD1 matches 10 bases. TRBV6-7 has ORF status, its function being uncertain. The CDR3 has 15 amino acids. After removal of 6 bases from V and 2 bases from J, the junction contained 4 bases not matched to a gene. Here the CDR3 reads CASSDRGLCNQPQHF. The CDR3 DNA reads as TGTGCCAGCAGCGACAGGGGGCTGTGCAATCAGCCCCAGCATTTT.

The gene calls are TRBV7-3 and TRBJ2-7; weak D call: TRBD2 (6 bases). This CDR3 is 15 amino acids long. V was pared by 2 bases and J by 2 bases, with 13 bases between. CDR1 and CDR2 (germline): SGHTA, FQGTGA. The CDR3 here is CASSLAGGKAYEQYF. In DNA, the CDR3 is TGTGCCAGCAGCTTAGCTGGCGGGAAAGCCTACGAGCAGTACTTC.

The chain links TRBV6-1 to TRBJ1-1; 9 bases map to TRBD1. The CDR3 has 13 amino acids. The ends lost 8 bases at V and 2 bases at J; junction bases unmatched: 3. From germline, CDR1 is MNHNS and CDR2 SASEGT. CDR3 region: CASGGQGNTEAFF. DNA for the CDR3: TGTGCCAGCGGGGGACAGGGAAACACTGAAGCTTTCTTT.

On this clone itself: Since no conserved phenylalanine or tryptophan closes the CDR3, a read error is the likely cause. No DNA is shown, since the ends of the CDR3 on it are uncertain; the CDR3 is the one TCRdb lists. The chain combines TRBV7-2 with TRBJ2-3; the DNA was not compared with TRBD2, the D call given in the table. The CDR3 length is 11 residues, termini included. Germline V gene lookup returns CDR1 SGHTA and CDR2 FQGNSA. The CDR3 protein is CASSLVGTTHY.

Regarding this clone: A single base separates this from a much larger clone, so it may be a read error. The V call is TRBV5-4, the J call TRBJ1-1, with D possibly TRBD1 on 6 matching bases. The CDR3 is 13 amino acids. The V gene's germline CDR1 is SGHNT and CDR2 YYREEE (reference sequence). The V and J ends lost 4 bases and 4 bases respectively, with 11 bases between them. The CDR3 is CASSQGQPTEAFF. In DNA, the CDR3 is TGTGCCAGCAGCCAAGGACAGCCCACTGAAGCTTTCTTT.

The sample holds many counts of this clone. V gene TRBV9 combines with J gene TRBJ2-2; D gene unclear. Germline V CDR1 and CDR2: SGDLS, YYNGEE. CDR3 size: 13 residues. V gave up 4 bases and J gave up 6 bases, with 10 bases separating them. CDR3 protein: CASSKEGSGELFF. In DNA, the CDR3 is TGTGCCAGCAGCAAAGAAGGCTCCGGGGAGCTGTTTTTT.